The sequence of this T cell receptor (beta chain) was determined in a study of shared clonotypes between healthy human individuals. On the study more broadly: CD4 naive cells filled three plates per donor, CD4 memory three, CD8 naive two and CD8 memory one.

Trimming removed 6 bases from V and 8 bases from J, with 14 bases in between. There are 13 residues in the CDR3. Germline-derived CDR1 and CDR2 are LNHDA and SQIVND (reference sequence). Sequencing used immunoSEQ multiplex PCR; TCRdb keeps in-frame clones, though not all of them. The profile shows roughly 2.5 million clones, just over 90% of them singletons. From CD4+ cells came CD45RA+ naive and CD45RA-negative memory subsets. The sample comprised naive CD4+ T cells sorted from blood. Subset given: CD45RA+ positively selected. V and J are TRBV19 and TRBJ2-1, with D perhaps TRBD1 (7 bases). The source of this sequence is a man younger than 35 in good health. CDR3 sequence: CASSRTGGYEQFF. CDR3 DNA sequence: TGTGCCAGTAGCCGGACAGGAGGGTATGAGCAGTTCTTC.